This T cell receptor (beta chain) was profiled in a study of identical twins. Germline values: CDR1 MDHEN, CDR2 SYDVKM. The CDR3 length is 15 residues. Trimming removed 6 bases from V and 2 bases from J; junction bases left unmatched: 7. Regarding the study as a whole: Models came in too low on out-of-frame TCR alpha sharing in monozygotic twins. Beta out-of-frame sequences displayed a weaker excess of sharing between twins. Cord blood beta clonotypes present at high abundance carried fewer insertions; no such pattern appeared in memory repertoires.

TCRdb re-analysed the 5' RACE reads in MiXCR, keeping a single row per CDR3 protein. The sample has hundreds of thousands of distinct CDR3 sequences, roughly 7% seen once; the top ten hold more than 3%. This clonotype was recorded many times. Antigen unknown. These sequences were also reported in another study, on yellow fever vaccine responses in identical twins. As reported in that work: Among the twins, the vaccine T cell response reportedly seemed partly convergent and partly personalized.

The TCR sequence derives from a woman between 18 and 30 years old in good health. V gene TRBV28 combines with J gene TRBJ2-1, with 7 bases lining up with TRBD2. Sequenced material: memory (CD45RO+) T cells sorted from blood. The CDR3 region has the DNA TGTGCCAGCAGACGCGGGAGCCTAGCCTACAATGAGCAGTTCTTC. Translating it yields CASRRGSLAYNEQFF.